Here is one T cell receptor beta chain with its context. The PCR made use of 60 Vbeta and 13 Jbeta primers. Generated by immunoSEQ multiplex PCR, the TCRdb table keeps only in-frame clones and is missing some. Of 95,000 to 100,000 clones listed, around 81% were seen once; the top ten hold roughly 3.5%. The data derive from a study of cytomegalovirus exposure and HLA in healthy donors. The CDR3 contains 14 residues. CDR1 MNHEY and CDR2 SMNVEV come from the germline V gene (reference sequence). The V and J ends lost 2 bases and 6 bases respectively, with 10 bases between them. The sample taken for sequencing was PBMCs. The TCR was taken from a female donor in good health and CMV-seropositive. This sequence joins TRBV27 and TRBJ1-4; tentative D call: TRBD1 (6 bases). The CDR3 bases are TGTGCCAGCAGTTTAGTGGGGGCGCATGAAAAACTGTTTTTT. Amino acid sequence: CASSLVGAHEKLFF.